These 23 T cell receptor beta chains originate from one sample sequenced in a study of T cell changes during pregnancy in multiple sclerosis (dated by TCRdb to the late 2010s). To prepare the library, the immunoSEQ multiplex PCR assay was applied. TCRdb limited this immuneACCESS table to in-frame rearrangements with V and J called. A share of clones is missing; checked studies link under half to unresolved V genes, and the rest is unexplained. This sample holds 78,000 or so clones; about 92% were observed only once. 1.4% of the sample goes to the ten largest clones. The sample here was peripheral blood, taken before pregnancy. The receptors derive from a female donor with multiple sclerosis, enrolled in a pregnancy study.

The genes are TRBV11-3 and TRBJ1-1, with TRBD1 as a possible D gene (5 bases). This CDR3 is built from 13 residues. Trimming left V 5 bases short and J 1 base short, with 8 bases between. Germline CDR1 and CDR2: SGHNT and YENEEA. The CDR3 loop reads CASSLGQNTEAFF. In DNA, the CDR3 is TGTGCCAGCAGCCTGGGGCAGAACACTGAAGCTTTCTTT.

This CDR3 is CASSFAAEQETQYF. DNA of the CDR3: TGTGCCAGCAGTTTCGCGGCAGAACAAGAGACCCAGTACTTC. J is TRBJ2-5 and V is TRBV27; D unresolved. CDR3 length: 14 residues. The germline gives CDR1 MNHEY, CDR2 SMNVEV (reference sequence). With 3 bases removed from V and 2 bases from J, the gap between germline ends came to 10 bases.

This clone was found a few times. The V and J genes are TRBV6-1 and TRBJ2-7; D remains ambiguous. Germline loops: CDR1 MNHNS, CDR2 SASEGT. Trimming took off 3 bases at V and 3 bases at J, with 6 bases between the two ends. The CDR3 spans 12 residues. The CDR3 region is CASSDPGYEQYF. CDR3 sequence (DNA): TGTGCCAGCAGTGACCCAGGCTACGAGCAGTACTTC.

This chain links TRBV6-1 with TRBJ1-5, with D perhaps TRBD1 (5 bases). The CDR3 has 17 residues. V shed 0 bases and J shed 1 base, with 13 bases lying between them. Germline CDR1 is MNHNS and CDR2 is SASEGT. The CDR3 loop reads CASSEAGRGSSNQPQHF. CDR3 coding DNA: TGTGCCAGCAGTGAAGCGGGGAGGGGCTCAAGCAATCAGCCCCAGCATTTT.

This clone was found a few times. The chain links TRBV18 to TRBJ1-5, with D perhaps TRBD1 (5 bases). This CDR3 comprises 15 residues. Trimming removed 3 bases from V and 4 bases from J, with 13 bases in between. Germline values: CDR1 KGHSH, CDR2 LQKENI. The CDR3 DNA reads TGTGCCAGCTCACCTAGGGGCTACGGGAATCAGCCCCAGCATTTT. Amino acid sequence: CASSPRGYGNQPQHF.

This chain uses TRBV5-8 with TRBJ2-7, with 10 bases matching TRBD1. The germline V gene has CDR1 SGHTS and CDR2 YDEGEE. V dropped 4 bases and J dropped 6; count of bases not matched to a gene: 4. This CDR3 has 13 amino acids. The CDR3, as DNA: TGTGCCAGCAGCGAGGGGACAGGGGTCGAGCAGTACTTC. Residues: CASSEGTGVEQYF.

V gene TRBV19 combines with J gene TRBJ1-2, with 7 positions matching TRBD1. CDR1 LNHDA and CDR2 SQIVND come from the germline V gene (reference sequence). The CDR3 totals 14 residues. With 2 bases clipped from V and 5 bases from J, the junction kept 5 bases outside the gene matches. The CDR3 spells CASSIKGRGYGYTF. CDR3 nucleotides: TGTGCCAGTAGTATAAAGGGCAGGGGGTATGGCTACACCTTC.

This rearrangement joins TRBV25-1 to TRBJ1-5; 8 bases are a match to TRBD1. The CDR3 contains 15 residues. V shed 3 bases and J 4 bases; nucleotides not matched to a gene: 5. CDR1 MGHDK and CDR2 SYGVNS come from the germline V gene. The CDR3 DNA reads as TGTGCCAGCAGTGAGTCAGGGGGCGGGAATCAGCCCCAGCATTTT. This translates into CASSESGGGNQPQHF.

This chain links TRBV4-2 with TRBJ2-5, with 7 bases matching TRBD2. CDR3 size: 15 residues. CDR1 and CDR2 from the germline V gene are LGHNA and YNFKEQ. Trimming took 0 bases from V and 4 from J; bases not matched to a gene: 5. The CDR3 spells CASSQDIGTIETQYF. In nucleotides, the CDR3 is TGTGCCAGCAGCCAAGACATTGGGACTATAGAGACCCAGTACTTC.

This chain connects TRBV7-6 to TRBJ1-2, with 8 nucleotides matching TRBD1. V was pared by 1 base and J by 4 bases, with 5 bases of the junction left unmatched. Germline CDR1 is SGHVS and CDR2 is FNYEAQ. This CDR3 is built from 15 residues. The CDR3 DNA reads as TGTGCCAGCAGCTTAGGGACAGGGATGGGCTATGGCTACACCTTC. Amino acid sequence: CASSLGTGMGYGYTF.

The chain couples TRBV5-1 to TRBJ1-4; 12 bases map to TRBD1. The germline V gene encodes CDR1 SGHRS and CDR2 YFSETQ. J gave up 8 bases and V 0 bases, and 2 bases lay outside the gene matches. The CDR3 has 15 amino acids. DNA for the CDR3: TGCGCCAGCAGCTTGGGCGGGACAGGGGGCGAAAAACTGTTTTTT. Residues: CASSLGGTGGEKLFF.

This chain uses TRBV13 with TRBJ1-4; D is possibly TRBD1 (5 bases). The V gene lost 2 bases and the J gene lost 8 bases, with 15 bases spanning the gap. The CDR3 spans 15 residues. CDR1 is PRHDT, CDR2 FYEKMQ, per germline (reference sequence). CDR3 protein: CASSLTGGVREKLFF. The CDR3 DNA reads TGTGCCAGCAGCTTAACGGGGGGAGTTAGGGAAAAACTGTTTTTT.

The rearrangement uses TRBV25-1 and TRBJ1-1, with D maybe TRBD1 (5 bases). Trimming removed 6 bases from V and 4 bases from J, with 9 bases in between. The CDR3 loop spans 12 amino acids. Germline V CDR1 and CDR2: MGHDK, SYGVNS. The CDR3 DNA reads as TGTGCCAGCAGACCCGGGGGCACTGAAGCTTTCTTT. As protein: CASRPGGTEAFF.

This clone was counted a few times. This chain uses TRBV6-6 with TRBJ1-2; D is possibly TRBD1 (5 bases). The CDR3 has 14 residues. Germline V gives CDR1 MNHNY, CDR2 SVGAGI (reference sequence). V dropped 7 bases and J dropped 8 bases, with 20 bases sitting between them. The CDR3 region is CASTQRGYMGGYTF. The DNA of the CDR3 is TGTGCCAGCACCCAACGGGGGTACATGGGGGGCTACACCTTC.

This clone was counted once. The genes are TRBV10-3 and TRBJ2-2; D call uncertain. The CDR3 totals 12 residues. The germline V gene encodes CDR1 ENHRY and CDR2 SYGVKD. V lost 7 bases, J lost 3 bases, and 6 bases lay in between. The CDR3 here is CAITADTGELFF. CDR3 nucleotides: TGTGCCATCACGGCGGACACCGGGGAGCTGTTTTTT.

The rearrangement links TRBV2 to TRBJ2-3, with TRBD2 matching over 7 bases. CDR3 size: 15 residues. Trimming at V came to 3 bases and at J to 0 bases, leaving 3 bases not matched to a gene. The germline V gene has CDR1 SNHLY and CDR2 FYNNEI. The CDR3 DNA is TGTGCCAGCAGTGACGGGACTACTAGCACAGATACGCAGTATTTT. Residues: CASSDGTTSTDTQYF.

V and J are TRBV2 and TRBJ1-2; no definite D call. The CDR3 runs to 14 residues. CDR1 and CDR2 (germline): SNHLY, FYNNEI. The germline V and J ends were trimmed by 2 bases and 4 bases, with 11 bases remaining between them. The CDR3 here is CASSESVSGYGYTF. The CDR3, as DNA: TGTGCCAGCAGTGAATCGGTCTCCGGCTATGGCTACACCTTC.

The chain couples TRBV10-1 to TRBJ2-5, with D perhaps matching TRBD1 (6 bases). V lost 4 bases and J 3 bases, leaving 15 bases between the germline ends. The CDR3 contains 15 residues. CDR1 is WNHNN, CDR2 SYGVQD, per germline (reference sequence). The CDR3 coding sequence is TGCGCCAGCAGTGCTGCTGGACAGCCTAAAGAGACCCAGTACTTC. Its translation: CASSAAGQPKETQYF.

This clone was observed a single time. The chain has TRBV4-2 and TRBJ2-7, with unresolved D. CDR3 length equals 13 residues. Germline V CDR1 and CDR2: LGHNA, YNFKEQ. Trimming took off 0 bases at V and 7 bases at J, with 10 bases between the two ends. The chain's CDR3 is CASSQDSRKEQYF. The CDR3 DNA reads TGTGCCAGCAGCCAAGATTCGAGAAAGGAGCAGTACTTC.

V usage is TRBV9 and J usage is TRBJ2-3; D perhaps matches TRBD2 (6 bases). Looked up from germline, CDR1 is SGDLS and CDR2 is YYNGEE. CDR3 size: 15 residues. The V end lost 1 base, the J end lost 0 bases, and 9 bases lay between the germline ends. The CDR3 is CASSVSGTSTDTQYF. CDR3 DNA sequence: TGTGCCAGCAGCGTATCGGGGACTAGCACAGATACGCAGTATTTT.

The rearrangement links TRBV10-3 to TRBJ1-3; D ambiguous. The CDR3 runs 15 residues. Germline CDR1 reads ENHRY; CDR2 reads SYGVKD. The V and J ends lost 4 bases and 0 bases respectively, with 10 bases between them. For the CDR3, the DNA is TGTGCCATCAGTGGGTCGGCAGACTCTGGAAACACCATATATTTT. Translated, it gives CAISGSADSGNTIYF.

This sequence joins TRBV19 and TRBJ2-2; 10 bases are shared with TRBD1. CDR1 is LNHDA and CDR2 is SQIVND in the germline V gene (reference sequence). J was trimmed by 3 bases and V by 4 bases; bases with no gene match: 8. This CDR3 comprises 17 residues. CDR3 region: CASSKAFGQGDTGELFF. The CDR3 DNA is TGTGCCAGTAGTAAAGCGTTCGGACAGGGGGACACCGGGGAGCTGTTTTTT.

The chain couples TRBV27 to TRBJ2-5; D is unclear. Trimming took 4 bases from V and 3 from J, leaving 12 bases between them. There are 14 residues in the CDR3. Germline loops: CDR1 MNHEY, CDR2 SMNVEV (reference sequence). CDR3 residues: CASSSPGREETQYF. The DNA of the CDR3 is TGTGCCAGCAGTTCCCCAGGAAGAGAAGAGACCCAGTACTTC.